Sequencing of this TCR beta chain was carried out in a study of T cells in tuberculosis. Points from the study as a whole: Smaller alpha distances in active tuberculosis partly reflected shorter CDR3-alpha lengths. Active tuberculosis TCR-alpha repertoires lay closer to GMM-specific TCRs than IGRA-negative controls, suggesting clonal expansion.

Germline CDR1 reads SGHTS; CDR2 reads YDEGEE. Trimming removed 4 bases from V and 5 bases from J; junction bases left unmatched: 7. The CDR3 length is 14 residues. TCRdb's table, derived via immunoSEQ multiplex PCR, lists solely in-frame clones and lacks some. In the table there are tens of thousands of clones, under 98% of which are singletons. Details on this clone: Its antigen is as yet unknown.

The sequence derives from a donor between 10 and 35 years old with latent tuberculosis or without tuberculosis infection. The material sequenced was PBMCs. This chain uses TRBV5-8 with TRBJ1-2; 8 bases match TRBD1. In DNA, the CDR3 is TGTGCCAGCAGCACGGGACAGGAAGGTTATGGCTACACCTTC. It translates to CASSTGQEGYGYTF.